The 26 T cell receptor beta chains given below trace back to one sample, sequenced in a study of cytomegalovirus exposure and HLA in healthy donors. The PCR ran on 60 Vbeta and 13 Jbeta primers. Method: immunoSEQ multiplex PCR; TCRdb's copy keeps in-frame clones and lacks some. The profile shows about 180,000 clones, 75% to 85% of them singletons. The sequencing input was PBMCs. These receptors were collected from a woman aged 25-40 years in good health and CMV-seropositive.

This chain uses TRBV19 with TRBJ2-6; D gene unclear. This CDR3 contains 17 residues. CDR1 is LNHDA and CDR2 is SQIVND in the germline V gene (reference sequence). V shed 3 bases and J shed 2 bases, with 14 bases lying between them. CDR3 sequence reads: CASSIDSVAAGANVLTF. The CDR3 DNA sequence: TGTGCCAGTAGTATTGATTCCGTGGCTGCTGGGGCCAACGTCCTGACTTTC.

The J gene is TRBJ2-1, the V gene TRBV5-8; 7 nucleotides line up with TRBD2. This CDR3 has 15 amino acids. Germline V gene lookup returns CDR1 SGHTS and CDR2 YDEGEE. Unmatched junction bases numbered 8, after V lost 4 bases and J lost 4 bases. CDR3: CASSAGTTGYNEQFF. In DNA form, the CDR3 reads TGTGCCAGCAGCGCCGGGACTACAGGATACAATGAGCAGTTCTTC.

CDR3 in amino acids: CASSVEGADGNTIYF. The CDR3 DNA is TGTGCCAGCAGCGTCGAGGGGGCAGATGGAAACACCATATATTTT. The chain carries TRBV9 and TRBJ1-3, with 7 bases aligning to TRBD1. J lost 3 bases, V lost 2 bases, and 5 bases had no gene match. The CDR3 spans 15 residues. Germline values: CDR1 SGDLS, CDR2 YYNGEE.

V is TRBV4-2 and J is TRBJ2-3; a weak D match, TRBD2 (7 bases). With 1 base removed from V and 0 bases from J, the gap between germline ends came to 14 bases. This CDR3 is 17 amino acids long. Germline V CDR1 and CDR2: LGHNA, YNFKEQ. The CDR3 loop is CASSQGTAGTSTDTQYF. The CDR3 DNA sequence: TGTGCCAGCAGCCAAGGGACAGCGGGGACTAGCACAGATACGCAGTATTTT.

The gene calls are TRBV28 and TRBJ1-3; weak D call: TRBD1 (5 bases). The CDR3 length is 15 residues. Trimming stripped 7 bases from V and 3 bases from J, with 16 bases between. Germline V gene lookup returns CDR1 MDHEN and CDR2 SYDVKM. CDR3 sequence reads: CASTFWARGGNTIYF. Here the CDR3 DNA reads TGTGCCAGCACCTTTTGGGCAAGGGGTGGAAACACCATATATTTT.

The rearrangement links TRBV5-1 to TRBJ2-2; TRBD2 agrees at 10 bases. V shed 5 bases and J 4 bases; nucleotides not matched to a gene: 11. The germline CDR1 and CDR2 sequences are SGHRS and YFSETQ. The CDR3 runs to 17 residues. The CDR3 bases are TGCGCCAGCAGTTCAGCCGGGACTAGCGTTGGCACCGGGGAGCTGTTTTTT. Translating gives CASSSAGTSVGTGELFF.

The rearrangement links TRBV11-2 to TRBJ2-7; D is uncertain. Deletions cut 0 bases from V and 5 bases from J, with 11 bases between. The CDR3 covers 14 residues. Germline loops: CDR1 SGHAT, CDR2 FQNNGV. CDR3 in DNA: TGTGCCAGCAGCTTAGAACAGACGTGGCACGAGCAGTACTTC. This codes for CASSLEQTWHEQYF.

This chain links TRBV20-1 with TRBJ2-1; tentatively, D is TRBD1 (5 bases). V lost 5 bases and J lost 7, with 9 bases in between. There are 11 residues in the CDR3. CDR1 and CDR2 from the germline V gene are DFQATT and SNEGSKA (reference sequence). CDR3 nucleotide sequence: TGCAGTGCTGATCAGGGAAATGAGCAGTTCTTC. Its translation is CSADQGNEQFF.

V usage is TRBV6-1 and J usage is TRBJ1-6, with D possibly being TRBD1 (5 bases). V was clipped by 1 base and J by 14 bases, with 12 bases between them. Germline assignment: CDR1 MNHNS and CDR2 SASEGT. The CDR3 loop spans 13 amino acids. CDR3 nucleotide sequence: TGTGCCAGCAGTGAAGACCGGGGCGGGGCCCTCCACTTT. Protein sequence: CASSEDRGGALHF.

This chain connects TRBV9 to TRBJ1-4, with D uncertain. Trimming cost V 2 bases and J 1 base, with 9 bases left between them. CDR3 length: 15 residues. In germline, CDR1 is SGDLS, CDR2 YYNGEE. The CDR3 region has the DNA TGTGCCAGCAGCGTGACGGGGATAACTAATGAAAAACTGTTTTTT. Amino acids: CASSVTGITNEKLFF.

The genes are TRBV5-4 and TRBJ2-7; 14 nucleotides line up with TRBD2. V was pared by 7 bases and J by 4 bases, with 4 bases of the junction left unmatched. CDR3 length: 14 amino acids. Germline V CDR1 and CDR2: SGHNT, YYREEE (reference sequence). The CDR3 DNA reads TGTGCCAGCCGACTAGCGGGGGGGCCATACGAGCAGTACTTC. This codes for CASRLAGGPYEQYF.

This clone occurred a few times. The chain uses TRBV7-2 and TRBJ1-2, with 7 bases aligning to TRBD1. Trimming at V came to 3 bases and at J to 0 bases, leaving 1 base not matched to a gene. This CDR3 is 14 amino acids long. Per the germline V gene, CDR1 is SGHTA and CDR2 is FQGNSA. The CDR3 sequence is CASSFGTANYGYTF. In DNA form, the CDR3 reads TGTGCCAGCAGCTTCGGGACAGCTAACTATGGCTACACCTTC.

This clone was seen a handful of times. The V and J genes are TRBV5-1 and TRBJ1-6; weak D call: TRBD1 (6 bases). The germline V gene encodes CDR1 SGHRS and CDR2 YFSETQ. V dropped 1 base and J dropped 10 bases, with 15 bases sitting between them. The CDR3 has 15 residues. Written as DNA, the CDR3 is TGCGCCAGCAGCTTGAACAGGGCAGGCGAGTCACCCCTCCACTTT. It yields the protein CASSLNRAGESPLHF.

J is TRBJ1-5 and V is TRBV6-6; 12 positions match TRBD1. The CDR3 length is 15 residues. V lost 2 bases and J lost 7; bases outside the gene matches: 3. Germline lookup yields CDR1 MNHNY and CDR2 SVGAGI (reference sequence). CDR3 loop: CASSYGTGGRQPQHF. CDR3 nucleotide sequence: TGTGCCAGCAGTTACGGGACAGGGGGCCGGCAGCCCCAGCATTTT.

The rearrangement links TRBV7-2 to TRBJ1-4, with TRBD1 matching over 9 bases. There are 15 residues in the CDR3. Germline CDR1 is SGHTA and CDR2 is FQGNSA. V was pared by 5 bases and J by 5 bases, with 6 bases of the junction left unmatched. This chain's CDR3 is CASSPGGTGNEKLFF. DNA for the CDR3: TGTGCCAGCAGCCCGGGCGGGACAGGGAATGAAAAACTGTTTTTT.

The rearrangement uses TRBV7-2 and TRBJ2-2; 8 bases match TRBD2. Germline values: CDR1 SGHTA, CDR2 FQGNSA. Trimming cost V 5 bases and J 5 bases; bases outside gene matches: 7. CDR3 length: 15 residues. The CDR3 loop reads CASSPHGGGTGELFF. The CDR3 DNA sequence: TGTGCCAGCAGCCCTCACGGGGGGGGGACCGGGGAGCTGTTTTTT.

The chain is built from TRBV28 and TRBJ2-3; 7 nucleotides agree with TRBD1. CDR1 MDHEN and CDR2 SYDVKM come from the germline V gene. Trimming at V came to 7 bases and at J to 3 bases, leaving 16 bases not matched to a gene. The CDR3 covers 17 residues. The CDR3 nucleotides are TGTGCCAGCAAAAATCGGAGAGCGACAGGGCAGACAGATACGCAGTATTTT. Residues: CASKNRRATGQTDTQYF.

The gene calls are TRBV4-3 and TRBJ1-4; unclear D gene. Germline V gene sequence: CDR1 LGHNA, CDR2 YSLEER. With 1 base removed from V and 8 bases from J, the gap between germline ends came to 14 bases. This CDR3 has 15 residues. The CDR3 here is CASSQGSGNREKLFF. For the CDR3, the DNA is TGCGCCAGCAGCCAAGGTTCGGGAAACCGGGAAAAACTGTTTTTT.

The V and J genes are TRBV9 and TRBJ2-1; 8 bases match TRBD2. V lost 2 bases and J lost 0; bases outside the gene matches: 4. Germline CDR1 reads SGDLS; CDR2 reads YYNGEE. CDR3 length: 16 residues. CDR3 sequence: CASSVRGDPSYNEQFF. As DNA, the CDR3 is TGTGCCAGCAGCGTGCGGGGGGACCCCTCCTACAATGAGCAGTTCTTC.

This CDR3 is CASSLSSGDSSPLHF. The CDR3 DNA follows: TGTGCCAGCAGCTTATCATCAGGGGATTCTTCACCCCTCCACTTT. The V call is TRBV11-1, the J call TRBJ1-6; a weak D match, TRBD1 (6 bases). This CDR3 region has 15 residues. Germline CDR1 and CDR2: SGHAT and FQDESV (reference sequence). The V and J ends lost 2 bases and 9 bases respectively, with 14 bases between them.

This clone was seen a few times. The genes are TRBV9 and TRBJ1-2, with D maybe TRBD1 (5 bases). CDR3 size: 19 residues. Trimming left V 7 bases short and J 4 bases short, with 32 bases between. Germline assignment: CDR1 SGDLS and CDR2 YYNGEE. CDR3 in DNA: TGTGCCAGCGGGGGGGGTAGTACCCAAAACTCGCCCGAATTCTATGGCTACACCTTC. Translation gives CASGGGSTQNSPEFYGYTF. Full variable domain (rest looked up from reference TRBV9 and TRBJ1-2): DSGVTQTPKHLITATGQRVTLRCSPRSGDLSVYWYQQSLDQGLQFLIQYYNGEERAKGNILERFSAQQFPDLHSELNLSSLELGDSALYFCASGGGSTQNSPEFYGYTFGSGTRLTVV.

DNA for the CDR3: TGTGCCAGCAGTCGGTTCCCGCTGGCGGGGGGTAGGGATACGCAGTATTTT. Its protein product is CASSRFPLAGGRDTQYF. The rearrangement joins TRBV27 to TRBJ2-3; 8 bases are a match to TRBD2. There are 17 residues in the CDR3. Germline V gives CDR1 MNHEY, CDR2 SMNVEV (reference sequence). J was trimmed by 6 bases and V by 5 bases; bases with no gene match: 16.

V is TRBV9 and J is TRBJ1-1, with D unclear. Per the germline V gene, CDR1 is SGDLS and CDR2 is YYNGEE. Between the trimmed V and J ends, which lost 3 bases and 4 bases, there was a span of 10 bases. The CDR3 is 13 residues long. CDR3 bases: TGTGCCAGCAGCGGCGTGCGGGGCACTGAAGCTTTCTTT. Translating gives CASSGVRGTEAFF.

The chain has TRBV7-3 and TRBJ2-3, with TRBD2 identical over 7 bases. Germline V gene lookup returns CDR1 SGHTA and CDR2 FQGTGA. Trimming took 0 bases from V and 2 from J; bases not matched to a gene: 8. CDR3 size: 17 residues. The DNA for the CDR3 is TGTGCCAGCAGCTTAACATTTGGAGCGGGGTCCACAGATACGCAGTATTTT. This codes for CASSLTFGAGSTDTQYF.

This clone was seen only a few times. This chain connects TRBV4-3 to TRBJ2-5; 11 bases line up with TRBD1. CDR1 is LGHNA and CDR2 is YSLEER in the germline V gene. The J segment lost 6 bases and the V segment lost 1 base, leaving 7 bases of the junction unmatched. The length of the CDR3 is 16 residues. The CDR3 region has the DNA TGCGCCAGCAGCCAAGGGGAAGGGACAGGGGGGAAGACCCAGTACTTC. Its translation is CASSQGEGTGGKTQYF.

J is TRBJ2-1 and V is TRBV7-3, with a weak D call TRBD2 (6 bases). Germline-derived CDR1 and CDR2 are SGHTA and FQGTGA. The V gene lost 4 bases and the J gene lost 7 bases, with 8 bases spanning the gap. The CDR3 extends over 12 amino acids. CDR3 nucleotide sequence: TGTGCCAGCAGCTCCCGGGGGAATGAGCAGTTCTTC. Its translation is CASSSRGNEQFF. Based on the CDR3 plus reference TRBV7-3 and TRBJ2-1, the full variable domain is GAGVSQTPSNKVTEKGKYVELRCDPISGHTALYWYRQSLGQGPEFLIYFQGTGAADDSGLPNDRFFAVRPEGSVSTLKIQRTERGDSAVYLCASSSRGNEQFFGPGTRLTVL.